These 32 T cell receptor beta chains share one sample of origin, sequenced in a study of T cell clones after liver transplantation. Profiled with immunoSEQ multiplex PCR; TCRdb holds only in-frame clones, not every one. Among around 6,500 clones listed, roughly 80% were seen once. The specimen was CD8+ T cells from blood, collected approximately 3.5 years after liver transplant. These receptors were collected from a human patient who received a liver transplant. Some T cells could come from the graft donor.

The DNA of the CDR3 is TGTGCCAGCAGCGAGCCAGGACTAGCGGATTACTCTGGGGCCAACGTCCTGACTTTC. As protein: CASSEPGLADYSGANVLTF. This chain joins TRBV9 and TRBJ2-6; TRBD2 matches 10 bases. The CDR3 length is 19 residues. V lost 3 bases to trimming and J lost 0 bases; unmatched junction nucleotides: 9. CDR1 and CDR2 (germline): SGDLS, YYNGEE.

The DNA of the CDR3 is TGTGCCACCAGCCATCAGGCCGAGCAGTACTTC. Translated: CATSHQAEQYF. This sequence joins TRBV15 and TRBJ2-7; the D is unclear. The V gene lost 5 bases and the J gene lost 6 bases, with 8 bases spanning the gap. CDR1 is LNHNV and CDR2 is YYDKDF in the germline V gene (reference sequence). The CDR3 runs 11 residues.

The J gene is TRBJ2-7, the V gene TRBV27, with 8 positions matching TRBD2. The CDR3 extends over 14 amino acids. Germline V CDR1 and CDR2: MNHEY, SMNVEV (reference sequence). V was clipped by 6 bases and J by 3 bases; unmatched bases: 7. Here the CDR3 reads CASSLSGTRYEQYF. The CDR3, as DNA: TGTGCCAGCAGCCTTAGCGGGACGCGCTACGAGCAGTACTTC.

This chain joins TRBV18 and TRBJ2-2; 12 bases are shared with TRBD2. The junction had 7 bases not matched to a gene; V was cut back by 6 bases and J by 8 bases. Germline CDR1 is KGHSH and CDR2 is LQKENI. The CDR3 contains 15 residues. The CDR3, as DNA: TGTGCCAGCTCGCCCGGGACTAGCGGGCCAGGGGAGCTGTTTTTT. This translates into CASSPGTSGPGELFF.

V usage is TRBV5-8 and J usage is TRBJ1-4; D unclear. The CDR3 totals 14 residues. The V end lost 0 bases, the J end lost 8 bases, and 11 bases lay between the germline ends. From germline, CDR1 is SGHTS and CDR2 YDEGEE. The chain's CDR3 is CASSLGTRQEKLFF. As DNA, the CDR3 is TGTGCCAGCAGCTTGGGGACCCGGCAGGAAAAACTGTTTTTT.

This rearrangement joins TRBV29-1 to TRBJ2-1; D uncertain. Germline lookup yields CDR1 SQVTM and CDR2 ANQGSEA. The CDR3 runs to 11 residues. V was pared by 2 bases and J by 7 bases, with 6 bases between. CDR3 DNA: TGCAGCGTTGAACTGGCGAATGAGCAGTTCTTC. Amino acid sequence: CSVELANEQFF.

The chain uses TRBV7-2 and TRBJ2-3; TRBD1 might be the D (5 bases). V lost 5 bases and J lost 4, with 7 bases in between. Germline loops: CDR1 SGHTA, CDR2 FQGNSA. The CDR3 length is 12 residues. CDR3 DNA: TGTGCCAGCAGCCTACAGGCAGATACGCAGTATTTT. It encodes CASSLQADTQYF.

The rearrangement uses TRBV11-2 and TRBJ2-7, with D possibly being TRBD1 (5 bases). V shed 8 bases and J shed 0 bases, with 11 bases lying between them. The CDR3 spans 13 residues. CDR1 and CDR2 (germline): SGHAT, FQNNGV. DNA for the CDR3: TGTGCCAGCCGAGCGACAGCCTCCTACGAGCAGTACTTC. Translation gives CASRATASYEQYF.

The rearrangement links TRBV13 to TRBJ1-2; 9 bases are shared with TRBD1. There are 14 residues in the CDR3. Germline V CDR1 and CDR2: PRHDT, FYEKMQ (reference sequence). Germline trimming cut 4 bases from V and 1 base from J; bases unmatched to any gene: 1. CDR3 DNA sequence: TGTGCCAGCAGCTCGACAGGGGGTAACTATGGCTACACCTTC. This encodes CASSSTGGNYGYTF.

The chain uses TRBV5-1 and TRBJ2-3; TRBD1 matches at 9 bases. Trimming removed 1 base from V and 2 bases from J; junction bases left unmatched: 5. The germline gives CDR1 SGHRS, CDR2 YFSETQ. This CDR3 is built from 16 residues. CDR3 bases: TGCGCCAGCAGCTTGCCCCTACAGGGGGCCACAGATACGCAGTATTTT. Its protein is CASSLPLQGATDTQYF. The full variable domain, rest sourced from reference TRBV5-1 and TRBJ2-3, is KAGVTQTPRYLIKTRGQQVTLSCSPISGHRSVSWYQQTPGQGLQFLFEYFSETQRNKGNFPGRFSGRQFSNSRSEMNVSTLELGDSALYLCASSLPLQGATDTQYFGPGTRLTVL.

CDR3 DNA sequence: TGCGCCAGCAGCCCCCGGGACAGTCCCCCTGAAGCTTTCTTT. This sequence encodes CASSPRDSPPEAFF. J is TRBJ1-1 and V is TRBV4-1, with 7 nucleotides matching TRBD1. The CDR3 runs to 14 residues. The ends lost 4 bases at V and 6 bases at J; junction bases unmatched: 8. The germline CDR1 and CDR2 sequences are MGHRA and YSYEKL.

The rearrangement uses TRBV4-1 and TRBJ2-7; D not resolved. This CDR3 contains 15 residues. V was clipped by 0 bases and J by 1 base, with 10 bases between them. CDR1 and CDR2 from the germline V gene are MGHRA and YSYEKL. CDR3 region: CASSQDPDGSYEQYF. In DNA, the CDR3 is TGCGCCAGCAGCCAAGATCCGGACGGTTCCTACGAGCAGTACTTC.

This chain uses TRBV6-6 with TRBJ2-1; D perhaps matches TRBD1 (6 bases). Germline V gives CDR1 MNHNY, CDR2 SVGAGI (reference sequence). The CDR3 runs to 16 residues. Trimming took 6 bases from V and 0 from J, leaving 15 bases between them. CDR3: CASSSWKDSSYNEQFF. The CDR3 DNA follows: TGTGCCAGCAGCTCCTGGAAGGACAGCTCCTACAATGAGCAGTTCTTC.

The chain recombines TRBV5-8 with TRBJ2-7; D uncertain. V was shortened by 3 bases and J by 3 bases, with 7 bases between the two germline ends. Germline-derived CDR1 and CDR2 are SGHTS and YDEGEE. The CDR3 spans 12 residues. CDR3 DNA: TGTGCCAGCAGCTGGACCTTCTACGAGCAGTACTTC. Encoded protein: CASSWTFYEQYF.

The rearrangement uses TRBV4-3 and TRBJ2-7; no clear D gene. The germline V and J ends were trimmed by 8 bases and 2 bases, with 1 base remaining between them. Germline lookup yields CDR1 LGHNA and CDR2 YSLEER. There are 9 residues in the CDR3. The CDR3 sequence is CASPYEQYF. For the CDR3, the DNA is TGCGCCAGCCCCTACGAGCAGTACTTC.

V is TRBV29-1 and J is TRBJ2-1, with 9 bases matching TRBD2. This CDR3 contains 16 residues. Unmatched junction bases numbered 9, after V lost 1 base and J lost 5 bases. Germline loops: CDR1 SQVTM, CDR2 ANQGSEA. For the CDR3, the DNA is TGCAGCGTTGAAGCCGATAGCGGGAGTCTTGACAATGAGCAGTTCTTC. Amino acid sequence: CSVEADSGSLDNEQFF.

This clone was seen only once. The chain is built from TRBV4-1 and TRBJ2-2; D uncertain. Germline V CDR1 and CDR2: MGHRA, YSYEKL. The V end was cut by 4 bases, the J end by 6 bases, with 9 bases between. The CDR3 loop spans 13 amino acids. The CDR3 here is CASSLRAAGELFF. The CDR3, as DNA: TGCGCCAGCAGCCTTAGAGCAGCCGGGGAGCTGTTTTTT.

This chain connects TRBV28 to TRBJ2-7, with 10 bases identical to TRBD2. The germline V gene has CDR1 MDHEN and CDR2 SYDVKM. CDR3 length equals 15 residues. V trimming: 4 bases; J trimming: 7 bases; junction bases outside the gene matches: 10. CDR3 bases: TGTGCCAGCAGTTCTCGGACTAGCGGTGTCGGGGAGCAGTACTTC. This sequence encodes CASSSRTSGVGEQYF.

The chain couples TRBV27 to TRBJ2-1; D unresolved. V dropped 4 bases and J dropped 0 bases, with 10 bases sitting between them. The germline V gene encodes CDR1 MNHEY and CDR2 SMNVEV (reference sequence). This CDR3 region has 15 residues. The CDR3 DNA reads TGTGCCAGCAGTTCGATCGCAAGCTCCTACAATGAGCAGTTCTTC. This codes for CASSSIASSYNEQFF.

The chain links TRBV29-1 to TRBJ2-6; no definite D call. CDR1 SQVTM and CDR2 ANQGSEA come from the germline V gene. This CDR3 spans 14 amino acids. The V and J ends lost 3 bases and 2 bases respectively, with 8 bases between them. The DNA of the CDR3 is TGCAGCGTTGATACCGACCCTGGGGCCAACGTCCTGACTTTC. Translation gives CSVDTDPGANVLTF.

The V call is TRBV5-1, the J call TRBJ1-3, with D hard to call. In germline, CDR1 is SGHRS, CDR2 YFSETQ. CDR3 size: 17 residues. Trimming left V 0 bases short and J 0 bases short, with 13 bases between. The CDR3, as DNA: TGCGCCAGCAGCTTGGATCCGGGGTCAAACTCTGGAAACACCATATATTTT. Amino acids: CASSLDPGSNSGNTIYF.

This chain joins TRBV27 and TRBJ2-3, with 8 bases lining up with TRBD2. Germline V gene data show CDR1 as MNHEY and CDR2 as SMNVEV (reference sequence). The ends lost 4 bases at V and 6 bases at J; junction bases unmatched: 12. The CDR3 loop spans 16 amino acids. The CDR3 sequence: CASSSILAEVGDTQYF. CDR3 DNA sequence: TGTGCCAGCAGTTCCATACTAGCGGAGGTGGGGGATACGCAGTATTTT.

The V and J genes are TRBV4-1 and TRBJ2-7; TRBD1 matches 7 bases. From germline, CDR1 is MGHRA and CDR2 YSYEKL. This CDR3 comprises 17 residues. With V trimmed by 4 bases and J by 0 bases, 12 bases remained unmatched. The CDR3 loop is CASSLTLGGGSSYEQYF. As DNA, the CDR3 is TGCGCCAGCAGCCTAACACTAGGGGGCGGTAGCTCCTACGAGCAGTACTTC.

The genes are TRBV30 and TRBJ2-5, with 7 nucleotides matching TRBD2. The CDR3 length is 15 residues. After removal of 1 base from V and 1 base from J, the junction contained 6 bases not matched to a gene. The germline V gene has CDR1 GTSNPN and CDR2 SVGIG (reference sequence). CDR3 DNA: TGTGCCTGGAGTGGAGGGGAGGGGACCCAAGAGACCCAGTACTTC. Translating gives CAWSGGEGTQETQYF.

The chain has TRBV19 and TRBJ2-7; TRBD2 matches at 7 bases. The germline CDR1 and CDR2 sequences are LNHDA and SQIVND (reference sequence). The CDR3 consists of 14 residues. Trimming removed 10 bases from V and 2 bases from J; junction bases left unmatched: 11. DNA of the CDR3: TGTGCCACCGCCCCTGCTAGCGGAACCTACGAGCAGTACTTC. This sequence encodes CATAPASGTYEQYF.

The chain carries TRBV5-6 and TRBJ2-1; D is possibly TRBD1 (6 bases). The CDR3 length is 15 residues. Germline CDR1 SGHDT, CDR2 YYEEEE. V was trimmed by 3 bases and J by 3 bases, leaving 13 bases between them. This CDR3 reads CASSSHEGHYNEQFF. CDR3 in DNA: TGTGCCAGCAGCTCCCATGAGGGACACTACAATGAGCAGTTCTTC.

The J gene is TRBJ2-7, the V gene TRBV4-1; unclear D gene. Germline V gene lookup returns CDR1 MGHRA and CDR2 YSYEKL. The CDR3 runs to 16 residues. V shed 0 bases and J shed 2 bases, with 14 bases lying between them. This CDR3 reads CASSQEFPAQAYEQYF. CDR3 sequence (DNA): TGCGCCAGCAGCCAAGAATTCCCAGCGCAGGCCTACGAGCAGTACTTC.

This rearrangement joins TRBV7-2 to TRBJ2-3, with D possibly matching TRBD1 (6 bases). Between the trimmed V and J ends, which lost 4 bases and 8 bases, there was a span of 10 bases. The CDR3 totals 12 residues. Looked up from germline, CDR1 is SGHTA and CDR2 is FQGNSA. The CDR3 here is CASSSPRGTQYF. Here the CDR3 DNA reads TGTGCCAGCAGCTCGCCCAGGGGTACGCAGTATTTT.

The chain carries TRBV28 and TRBJ2-7, with D hard to call. V was trimmed by 3 bases and J by 2 bases, leaving 11 bases between them. Germline CDR1 is MDHEN and CDR2 is SYDVKM. The CDR3 is 14 amino acids. The CDR3 reads CASSFSAGAYEQYF. In DNA form, the CDR3 reads TGTGCCAGCAGTTTTTCGGCCGGTGCCTACGAGCAGTACTTC.

The rearrangement joins TRBV27 to TRBJ2-7; no definite D call. The CDR3 contains 14 residues. Trimming removed 3 bases from V and 0 bases from J, with 9 bases in between. CDR1 MNHEY and CDR2 SMNVEV come from the germline V gene (reference sequence). The CDR3 DNA follows: TGTGCCAGCAGTTTGCGAGCATTCTCCTACGAGCAGTACTTC. Its translation: CASSLRAFSYEQYF.

The V and J genes are TRBV9 and TRBJ1-2; TRBD1 agrees at 9 bases. Germline CDR1 and CDR2: SGDLS and YYNGEE. V shed 0 bases and J 7 bases; nucleotides not matched to a gene: 10. The CDR3 covers 16 residues. The CDR3 DNA reads as TGTGCCAGCAGCGTAGACCCTACAGGGGGCGCGGGTGGCTACACCTTC. As protein: CASSVDPTGGAGGYTF. Based on the CDR3 plus reference TRBV9 and TRBJ1-2, the full variable domain is DSGVTQTPKHLITATGQRVTLRCSPRSGDLSVYWYQQSLDQGLQFLIQYYNGEERAKGNILERFSAQQFPDLHSELNLSSLELGDSALYFCASSVDPTGGAGGYTFGSGTRLTVV.

The chain has TRBV4-1 and TRBJ2-2; 13 positions agree with TRBD2. The length of the CDR3 is 19 residues. J gave up 5 bases and V 0 bases, and 9 bases lay outside the gene matches. CDR1 is MGHRA, CDR2 YSYEKL, per germline. CDR3 coding DNA: TGCGCCAGCAGCCAAGATCGAACTAGCGGGAGGGCCTTTACCGGGGAGCTGTTTTTT. Translation gives CASSQDRTSGRAFTGELFF.